This T cell receptor beta chain was identified during a study of human T cells and chemical hapten exposure. Germline CDR1 reads MDHEN; CDR2 reads SYDVKM. The V gene lost 2 bases and the J gene lost 2 bases, with 7 bases spanning the gap. This CDR3 is 14 amino acids long. This clonotype was counted only a few times. Regarding time point: patch test 3, about 24 weeks after DPC sensitization. Treatment of the sample: therapeutic diphenylcyclopropenone sensitization with weekly scalp DPC. Individual cDNA molecules had unique molecular identifiers attached to them by the library. TCRdb re-derived calls from the RACE reads in MiXCR, one entry per CDR3 protein. The sample includes about 190,000 distinct CDR3 sequences, about 22% of them seen just once.

V gene TRBV28 combines with J gene TRBJ1-3, with unresolved D. The TCR comes from a woman between 40 and 55 years old with alopecia areata. Some clones in this sample may be carry-over from other donors' samples. Source: whole blood, taken in connection with sensitization to the hapten diphenylcyclopropenone (DPC). This CDR3 is CASSLGRAGNTIYF. In nucleotides, the CDR3 is TGTGCCAGCAGTTTAGGACGGGCTGGAAACACCATATATTTT. The full variable domain, with the rest looked up from reference TRBV28 and TRBJ1-3, is DVKVTQSSRYLVKRTGEKVFLECVQDMDHENMFWYRQDPGLGLRLIYFSYDVKMKEKGDIPEGYSVSREKKERFSLILESASTNQTSMYLCASSLGRAGNTIYFGEGSWLTVV.